This T cell receptor (beta chain) originates from a study of post-analysis software for immune sequencing data. Study-wide results and caveats: Multiple sclerosis patients had significantly lower normalized Chao1 diversity than controls.

On this clonotype: Its specificity is not known.

TCR beta cDNA libraries included unique molecular identifiers. TCRdb re-called the PCR reads through MiXCR, storing one row per CDR3 protein. The profile shows 800,000 to 950,000 distinct CDR3 sequences, about 50% of them singletons. The sequence derives from a girl between 10 and 17 years old with multiple sclerosis. The specimen was blood.

CDR3 DNA sequence: TGTGCCAGCAGGGCCGGGACAACGGATTTCTACGAGCAGTACTTC. Translating it yields CASRAGTTDFYEQYF. The genes are TRBV27 and TRBJ2-4, with a possible D match to TRBD1 (6 bases). TRBJ2-7 matches the DNA end more closely, so the J call is doubtful. CDR1 is MNHEY, CDR2 SMNVEV, per germline (reference sequence). The CDR3 has 15 amino acids.